This T cell receptor beta chain was captured in a study of PD-1 blockade in classical Hodgkin lymphoma. Findings of the study overall: Diversity similar to that of newly diagnosed patients was seen at baseline in complete responders.

All trial patients relapsed after autologous stem cell transplantation. Complete response, partial response or progressive disease was recorded as best response. The assay was immunoSEQ multiplex PCR, and TCRdb's table has in-frame clones only and misses some. Among 35,000 to 40,000 clones listed, about 86% were seen once. The CDR3 runs to 13 residues. Germline assignment: CDR1 MNHEY and CDR2 SMNVEV (reference sequence). Deletions cut 3 bases from V and 6 bases from J, with 11 bases between. For this clone: Its target is unknown.

This sequence originates from a human donor with classical Hodgkin lymphoma. The source material was peripheral blood mononuclear cells (PBMCs), sampled before the second cycle of nivolumab. This chain connects TRBV27 to TRBJ1-2; unclear D gene. The CDR3 protein is CASSFNRLDGYTF. The CDR3 nucleotides are TGTGCCAGCAGTTTCAATAGGTTGGATGGCTACACCTTC.